A selection of T cell receptor beta chains follows, all from one sample in a study of blood T cell repertoires in COVID-19. Generated by immunoSEQ multiplex PCR, the TCRdb table keeps only in-frame clones and is missing some. The sample holds under 45,000 clones, 75% to 90% seen once. Sequencing used peripheral blood. The receptors stem from a human donor in a cohort sampled during active COVID-19. Both conserved end residues are trimmed from each CDR3. Size is omitted from some rows. Given values are once, few, many or a class for expanded clones.

TRBV19	NA	ASSIGQGGRNQPQH
TRBV27	NA	ASSLFPGIDSPLH
TRBV19	NA	ASNQPGDGYT
TRBV5-6	NA	ASSLAGQGNYGYT
TRBV9	NA	ASSRRGTGGDEQY
TRBV7-9	few	ASSLVYPGQVTYEQY
TRBV18	NA	ASSPGDRDLYYGYT
TRBV10-3	NA	AISESKGTGGSYEQY
TRBV7-2	NA	ASSLVGTGVRGTEAF
TRBV6-1	few	ASSEWGGQPQH
TRBV16	NA	ASSQLNPPVKAF
TRBV19	NA	ASSIGGNPYEQY
TRBV7-2	NA	ASSSPGGQDRTYGYT
TRBV7-2	NA	ASSLGWQGDGYT
TRBV4-1	NA	ASSQDPDRGLQPQH
TRBV7-8	NA	ASSPPPDINEKLF
TRBV5-5	NA	ASSQHGTVINQPQH
TRBV5-6	NA	ASSLNGQGLAYGYT
TRBV11-2	NA	ASSPQGNEQF